This entry lists 2 T cell receptor beta chains sequenced from one sample in a study of control samples from healthy donors and cancer patients. Sequencing used immunoSEQ multiplex PCR; TCRdb keeps in-frame clones, though not all of them. This sample has 130,000 or so clones, with 90% to 95% found just once. Sequencing was carried out using blood. Receptor source: a man between 35 and 55 years old in good health.

The chain recombines TRBV10-3 with TRBJ2-1, with TRBD2 matching over 10 bases. V trimming: 8 bases; J trimming: 9 bases; junction bases outside the gene matches: 10. Germline V gene sequence: CDR1 ENHRY, CDR2 SYGVKD. The length of the CDR3 is 14 residues. For the CDR3, the DNA is TGTGCCATCGGGGAGCGGGAGGGCCCGGGTGAGCAGTTCTTC. This codes for CAIGEREGPGEQFF.

The CDR3, as DNA: TGCGCCAGCAGCCAAGAGGGGAGGGCCTGGGACGAGCAGTACTTC. Protein: CASSQEGRAWDEQYF. The chain uses TRBV4-1 and TRBJ2-7, with 7 bases that match TRBD2. Germline loops: CDR1 MGHRA, CDR2 YSYEKL. The CDR3 is 15 amino acids. Trimming at V came to 0 bases and at J to 5 bases, leaving 7 bases not matched to a gene.